The present T cell receptor (beta chain) was sequenced within a study of vaccination and CD4 T cells after COVID-19. About the study: Spike peptides, overlapping and drawn from SARS-CoV-2, HCoV-NL63, HCoV-OC43 and HCoV-229E, were used to stimulate cells.

This clonotype has a handful of counts. The antigen remains undetermined. CD4+ T cells that had been cultured provided DNA sequenced with the Oncomine TCR Beta short-read assay. One entry per CDR3 protein, called by TCRdb with MiXCR from the PCR reads. The repertoire has over 14,000 distinct CDR3 sequences, around 40% of them found once; the top ten carry around a sixth. Documented treatment: roughly 10-day PBMC culture with coronavirus spike peptide pools or control peptides (ViraFEST assay). Using peptide pools, antigen-specific T cells were expanded in ViraFEST before TCRs were sequenced. Study results and limitations: The great majority, 304 of 307 vaccine-specific clones, proved spike mono-reactive in convalescent patients. Median SARS-CoV-2-reactive clonotype numbers went up from roughly 21 to 40, but not significantly.

The V gene's germline CDR1 is LNHDA and CDR2 SQIVND (reference sequence). The CDR3 totals 14 residues. V lost 8 bases, J lost 0 bases, and 5 bases stayed unmatched. This chain links TRBV19 with TRBJ1-2, with 8 bases fitting TRBD1. The sequencing sample was made of cultured CD4+ T cells from blood. The clonotype comes from a human donor with COVID-19. CDR3 DNA: TGTGCCAGTGATAGGGGACAGGCTAACTATGGCTACACCTTC. This translates into CASDRGQANYGYTF. Full variable domain (rest looked up from reference TRBV19 and TRBJ1-2): DGGITQSPKYLFRKEGQNVTLSCEQNLNHDAMYWYRQDPGQGLRLIYYSQIVNDFQKGDIAEGYSVSREKKESFPLTVTSAQKNPTAFYLCASDRGQANYGYTFGSGTRLTVV.